These T cell receptor beta chains were read from a single sample in a study of blood T cell repertoires in COVID-19. The assay was immunoSEQ multiplex PCR, and TCRdb's table has in-frame clones only and misses some. The sample includes some 300,000 clones, approximately 91% of them seen just once. Sequenced material: PBMCs or T cells enriched from blood (not recorded which). Receptor source: a young woman who had been exposed to COVID-19. The CDR3 runs from the conserved cysteine through the conserved F or W. D genes are given only for firm matches. Not every row has a clone size; where given, it reads once, few, many or a size class.

.,TRBJ2-7,TRBV3-1/TRBV3-2,.,CASSLAGFHEQYF,TGTGCCAGCAGCCTGGCAGGCTTCCACGAGCAGTACTTC
TRBD1,TRBJ2-2,TRBV2,.,CASRRTGTGELFF,TGTGCCAGCAGGCGGACAGGGACCGGGGAGCTGTTTTTT
.,TRBJ2-3,TRBV11-3,.,CASSSLDSTDTQYF,TGTGCCAGCAGCTCACTAGACAGCACAGATACGCAGTATTTT
.,TRBJ1-1,TRBV7-8,once,CASSNSGVLDTEAFF,TGTGCCAGCAGCAATAGCGGGGTATTAGACACTGAAGCTTTCTTT
.,TRBJ2-1,TRBV5-1,.,CASSLDGHKAAEQFF,TGCGCCAGCAGCTTGGATGGGCATAAAGCGGCTGAGCAGTTCTTC
TRBD1,TRBJ2-7,TRBV6-5,few,CASSYSGTGDYEQYF,TGTGCCAGCAGTTACTCAGGGACAGGCGACTACGAGCAGTACTTC
.,TRBJ1-1,TRBV9,.,CASSVRSEGTKAFF,TGTGCCAGCAGCGTACGGTCAGAGGGGACTAAAGCTTTCTTT
.,TRBJ1-6,TRBV6-5,.,CASRAGDNSPLHF,TGTGCCAGCAGGGCAGGGGATAATTCACCCCTCCACTTT
TRBD1,TRBJ1-2,TRBV10-3,few,CAISGTQGAGDYTF,TGTGCCATCAGTGGGACTCAGGGGGCGGGTGACTACACCTTC
.,TRBJ2-2,TRBV6-6,.,CASSYTTGRPQKLFF,TGTGCCAGCAGTTACACCACAGGACGACCCCAGAAGCTGTTTTTT
TRBD1,TRBJ1-2,TRBV5-1,.,CASSLGTGRGYTF,TGCGCCAGCAGCCTAGGGACAGGACGCGGCTACACCTTC
.,TRBJ1-6,TRBV13,.,CASSPRGGVNSPLHF,TGTGCCAGCAGCCCCCGGGGGGGGGTTAATTCACCCCTCCACTTT
TRBD1,TRBJ1-4,TRBV4-3,.,CASSRGTGEKLFF,TGCGCCAGCAGCCGCGGGACAGGCGAAAAACTGTTTTTT
.,TRBJ1-3,TRBV5-1,.,CASSLAGNTIYF,TGCGCCAGCAGCCTAGCTGGAAACACCATATATTTT
.,TRBJ1-2,TRBV4-1,.,CASSQDHGGHGYGYTF,TGCGCCAGCAGCCAAGATCACGGGGGTCACGGCTATGGCTACACCTTC
TRBD2,TRBJ2-7,TRBV11-3,.,CASSPGGAGSYEQYF,TGTGCCAGCAGCCCCGGGGGGGCAGGCTCCTACGAGCAGTACTTC
.,TRBJ2-7,TRBV29-1,.,CSVELSPSGYDSRRFPSYEQYF,TGCAGCGTTGAATTGTCACCATCCGGATACGACAGTCGGCGATTCCCTTCCTACGAGCAGTACTTC
.,TRBJ1-1,TRBV28,.,CASNLRDEAFF,TGTGCCAGCAACCTCCGGGATGAAGCTTTCTTT
.,TRBJ2-7,TRBV2,.,CASSDGLRGEQYF,TGTGCCAGCAGTGATGGCTTAAGGGGCGAGCAGTACTTC
.,TRBJ1-5,TRBV6-5,.,CASRPGGGGQPQHF,TGTGCCAGCAGGCCGGGGGGGGGCGGGCAGCCCCAGCATTTT
.,TRBJ2-2,TRBV2,.,CASSDTGTNTGELFF,TGTGCCAGCAGTGATACAGGGACGAACACCGGGGAGCTGTTTTTT
TRBD2,TRBJ2-4,TRBV12-3/TRBV12-4,.,CASSLRGRDIQYF,TGTGCCAGCAGTTTACGGGGGAGGGACATTCAGTACTTC
.,TRBJ1-5,TRBV2,.,CASSEGASNQPQHF,TGTGCCAGCAGTGAAGGAGCGTCGAATCAGCCCCAGCATTTT
.,TRBJ1-5,TRBV15,.,CATSRDAGVQPQHF,TGTGCCACCAGCAGAGATGCAGGGGTTCAGCCCCAGCATTTT
TRBD1,TRBJ2-7,TRBV18,once,CASSQAVGQGYEQYF,TGTGCCAGCTCACAGGCCGTAGGACAGGGCTACGAGCAGTACTTC
TRBD2,TRBJ2-7,TRBV13,.,CASSFRRGAYEQYF,TGTGCCAGCAGCTTCCGGCGGGGGGCCTACGAGCAGTACTTC
TRBD1,TRBJ2-3,TRBV7-8,.,CASSLGPGQGADTQYF,TGTGCCAGCAGCTTAGGACCGGGACAGGGGGCGGATACGCAGTATTTT
TRBD1,TRBJ2-7,TRBV6-5,.,CASSRDRNSYEQYF,TGTGCCAGCAGCCGGGACAGGAACTCCTACGAGCAGTACTTC
TRBD1,TRBJ2-2,TRBV6-5,.,CASRGTGVTGELFF,TGTGCCAGCAGGGGGACAGGTGTAACCGGGGAGCTGTTTTTT
.,TRBJ1-1,TRBV7-6,once,CASSLMPNGGNTEAFF,TGTGCCAGCAGCTTAATGCCTAACGGGGGGAACACTGAAGCTTTCTTT
TRBD2,TRBJ2-5,TRBV5-4,.,CASSPREGGGKETQYF,TGTGCCAGCAGCCCCAGGGAAGGCGGGGGGAAAGAGACCCAGTACTTC
TRBD1,TRBJ2-4,TRBV18,.,CASSLVPGQGGIQYF,TGTGCCAGCTCACTGGTACCGGGACAGGGGGGCATTCAGTACTTC
.,TRBJ1-1,TRBV7-9,.,CASSLIGNTEAFF,TGTGCCAGCAGCTTAATCGGGAACACTGAAGCTTTCTTT
.,TRBJ1-2,TRBV19,.,CASRGQQSNYGYTF,TGTGCCAGTAGAGGACAGCAAAGTAACTATGGCTACACCTTC
TRBD1,TRBJ1-6,TRBV3-1/TRBV3-2,.,CASKGTGVSRAPLHF,TGTGCCAGCAAGGGGACAGGGGTTAGTCGCGCACCCCTCCACTTT
TRBD1,TRBJ2-5,TRBV9,.,CASSFITGGVETQYF,TGTGCCAGCAGCTTCATAACAGGGGGCGTAGAGACCCAGTACTTC
.,TRBJ2-5,TRBV12-3/TRBV12-4,.,CASSFKGLETQYF,TGTGCCAGCAGTTTTAAGGGGCTGGAGACCCAGTACTTC
.,TRBJ1-5,TRBV6-4,.,CASSEERQERVVSNQPQHF,TGTGCCAGCAGCGAAGAAAGACAGGAAAGAGTTGTGAGCAATCAGCCCCAGCATTTT
TRBD2,TRBJ2-5,TRBV7-2,.,CASSPPGLAGRGTQYF,TGTGCCAGCAGCCCTCCGGGACTAGCGGGACGGGGGACCCAGTACTTC
TRBD1,TRBJ2-7,TRBV7-9,.,CASSFRGDRTGGYEQYF,TGTGCCAGCAGCTTTAGGGGGGACAGGACAGGCGGGTACGAGCAGTACTTC
TRBD1,TRBJ1-1,TRBV19,.,CASSIASGGKAFF,TGTGCCAGTAGTATTGCTTCAGGGGGCAAAGCTTTCTTT
TRBD1,TRBJ1-1,TRBV30,.,CAWGRHGTGTEAFF,TGTGCCTGGGGACGACACGGGACAGGGACTGAAGCTTTCTTT
TRBD1,TRBJ1-1,TRBV7-8,once,CASSLVQGAAEAFF,TGTGCCAGCAGCTTAGTACAGGGGGCGGCTGAAGCTTTCTTT
TRBD2,TRBJ2-1,TRBV15,once,CATSRTSGGDYNEQFF,TGTGCCACCAGCAGGACTAGCGGGGGAGATTACAATGAGCAGTTCTTC
.,TRBJ1-1,TRBV6-5,.,CASEFMNTEAFF,TGTGCCAGCGAGTTCATGAACACTGAAGCTTTCTTT
.,TRBJ1-1,TRBV21-1,.,CASSKGQGGESEAFF,TGTGCCAGCAGCAAAGGGCAGGGAGGCGAGTCTGAAGCTTTCTTT
TRBD2,TRBJ2-1,TRBV5-1,.,CASSGGPAGVLYNEQFF,TGCGCCAGCAGTGGAGGGCCAGCGGGGGTCCTCTACAATGAGCAGTTCTTC
.,TRBJ2-7,TRBV19,.,CASSIRGPPLYEQYF,TGTGCCAGTAGTATCCGAGGGCCACCTCTTTACGAGCAGTACTTC
.,TRBJ2-7,TRBV27,.,CASSANSYEQYF,TGTGCCAGCAGTGCCAACAGCTACGAGCAGTACTTC
TRBD2,TRBJ2-1,TRBV19,.,CASSMLAGLSNEQFF,TGTGCCAGTAGTATGCTAGCGGGGCTAAGCAATGAGCAGTTCTTC
TRBD2,TRBJ2-7,TRBV5-1,.,CASSPPSGGSEQYF,TGCGCCAGCAGCCCTCCCAGCGGGGGTTCCGAGCAGTACTTC
.,TRBJ1-1,TRBV3-1/TRBV3-2,.,CASSQNREGAFF,TGTGCCAGCAGCCAGAACAGGGAGGGGGCTTTCTTT
TRBD1,TRBJ2-3,TRBV4-1,.,CASSQPRGLLDTQYF,TGCGCCAGCAGCCAACCAAGGGGGCTTCTAGATACGCAGTATTTT